Listed here are 22 T cell receptor beta chains from one sample, sequenced in a study of technical replicates of blood from several donors. Clones were read by immunoSEQ multiplex PCR, and TCRdb kept only the in-frame ones, dropping some. The data show tens of thousands of clones, with around nine tenths seen just once and under 5.5% held by the top ten. The source material was PBMCs. These receptors were collected from a human donor in good health. Some clones in this sample may be carry-over from other donors' samples.

The chain combines TRBV7-9 with TRBJ1-2; D not resolved. The CDR3 has 12 residues. The V and J ends lost 8 bases and 1 base respectively, with 8 bases between them. Germline V gives CDR1 SEHNR, CDR2 FQNEAQ (reference sequence). The CDR3 bases are TGTGCCAGCGTCCCACTTAACTATGGCTACACCTTC. Translating it yields CASVPLNYGYTF. Combining the CDR3 with reference TRBV7-9 and TRBJ1-2 gives the whole variable domain DTGVSQNPRHKITKRGQNVTFRCDPISEHNRLYWYRQTLGQGPEFLTYFQNEAQLEKSRLLSDRFSAERPKGSFSTLEIQRTEQGDSAMYLCASVPLNYGYTFGSGTRLTVV.

The V call is TRBV6-5, the J call TRBJ1-1; D ambiguous. Trimming took 4 bases from V and 6 from J, leaving 12 bases between them. CDR3 length: 13 amino acids. Germline lookup yields CDR1 MNHEY and CDR2 SVGAGI. CDR3 in amino acids: CASSSYSNSEAFF. In DNA, the CDR3 is TGTGCCAGCAGTTCCTACAGTAATTCTGAAGCTTTCTTT.

This sequence joins TRBV6-1 and TRBJ2-1; D is ambiguous. Trimming took 7 bases from V and 8 from J, leaving 18 bases between them. CDR1 MNHNS and CDR2 SASEGT come from the germline V gene. The CDR3 length is 14 residues. The CDR3 reads CASKVQTFDYEQFF. The CDR3 coding sequence is TGTGCCAGCAAAGTGCAGACGTTCGACTATGAGCAGTTCTTC.

This chain links TRBV2 with TRBJ2-7; 9 positions agree with TRBD2. The V gene end was trimmed by 6 bases and the J gene end by 0 bases; junction bases not matched to a gene: 6. The CDR3 totals 15 residues. Germline CDR1 reads SNHLY; CDR2 reads FYNNEI. The CDR3 protein is CASRETSGGSYEQYF. The DNA of the CDR3 is TGTGCCAGCAGGGAGACTAGCGGAGGCTCCTACGAGCAGTACTTC. Complete variable domain (other parts from reference TRBV2 and TRBJ2-7): EPEVTQTPSHQVTQMGQEVILRCVPISNHLYFYWYRQILGQKVEFLVSFYNNEISEKSEIFDDQFSVERPDGSNFTLKIRSTKLEDSAMYFCASRETSGGSYEQYFGPGTRLTVT.

This clone was seen just once. In DNA, the CDR3 is TGTGCCTGGATGCGGGGGGCGCGTAATGGCTACACCTTC. Translating it yields CAWMRGARNGYTF. V and J are TRBV30 and TRBJ1-2, with TRBD1 as a possible D gene (6 bases). The CDR3 runs to 13 residues. Per germline, CDR1 GTSNPN and CDR2 SVGIG (reference sequence). V lost 4 bases to trimming and J lost 6 bases, with 15 bases between them.

The rearrangement links TRBV6-5 to TRBJ1-6; TRBD1 might be the D (5 bases). Per the germline V gene, CDR1 is MNHEY and CDR2 is SVGAGI. The CDR3 contains 14 residues. Deletions cut 5 bases from V and 3 bases from J, with 8 bases between. CDR3 residues: CASSDRFYNSPLHF. As DNA, the CDR3 is TGTGCCAGCAGTGACAGATTCTATAATTCACCCCTCCACTTT.

This rearrangement joins TRBV10-3 to TRBJ2-7, with D uncertain. This CDR3 region has 14 residues. Germline V gene sequence: CDR1 ENHRY, CDR2 SYGVKD. The germline V and J ends were trimmed by 2 bases and 5 bases, with 13 bases remaining between them. The CDR3 loop is CAISEGSSRHEQYF. The CDR3 nucleotides are TGTGCCATCAGTGAGGGTAGTTCTCGCCACGAGCAGTACTTC.

A word on this clone: One end of the junction does not line up with germline, which may come from a read error. The CDR3 here is CSARGSGVRIF. CDR3 DNA: TGCAGTGCTAGAGGCAGCGGAGTGAGGATCTTC. This sequence joins TRBV20-1 and TRBJ2-1; possible D gene TRBD2, 5 bases. This CDR3 spans 11 amino acids. Germline CDR1 is DFQATT and CDR2 is SNEGSKA (reference sequence).

The chain combines TRBV11-2 with TRBJ2-7; TRBD2 agrees at 8 bases. Germline V gene sequence: CDR1 SGHAT, CDR2 FQNNGV. V shed 0 bases, J shed 0 bases, and the junction held 10 bases outside the gene matches. This CDR3 region has 18 residues. CDR3 nucleotides: TGTGCCAGCAGCTTAGAAGCAGGACTAGCTTGGGGCTCCTACGAGCAGTACTTC. Protein: CASSLEAGLAWGSYEQYF.

The chain recombines TRBV18 with TRBJ2-3; weak D call: TRBD2 (6 bases). The V end lost 11 bases, the J end lost 1 base, and 13 bases lay between the germline ends. Germline CDR1 KGHSH, CDR2 LQKENI. This CDR3 comprises 13 residues. The chain's CDR3 is CAGTAGRTDTQYF. CDR3 bases: TGTGCCGGGACTGCAGGGCGCACAGATACGCAGTATTTT.

V and J are TRBV19 and TRBJ2-3; a weak D match, TRBD2 (6 bases). This CDR3 is 17 amino acids long. The V and J ends lost 9 bases and 3 bases respectively, with 25 bases between them. In germline, CDR1 is LNHDA, CDR2 SQIVND (reference sequence). The CDR3 region is CASQRGRAGTGTDTQYF. CDR3 in DNA: TGTGCCAGCCAAAGAGGTAGGGCCGGGACTGGAACAGATACGCAGTATTTT.

This chain joins TRBV7-2 and TRBJ2-1; 7 bases are shared with TRBD2. Germline CDR1 SGHTA, CDR2 FQGNSA. The ends lost 4 bases at V and 7 bases at J; junction bases unmatched: 13. This CDR3 is built from 16 residues. CDR3 amino acids: CASSSQLIAGGNEQFF. The DNA of the CDR3 is TGTGCCAGCAGCTCACAGTTGATAGCGGGTGGGAATGAGCAGTTCTTC.

V gene TRBV5-1 combines with J gene TRBJ2-3; 13 bases are shared with TRBD2. With 0 bases clipped from V and 5 bases from J, the junction kept 3 bases outside the gene matches. This CDR3 is built from 16 residues. The germline CDR1 and CDR2 sequences are SGHRS and YFSETQ. In DNA form, the CDR3 reads TGCGCCAGCAGCTTGGGACTAGCGGGGGGAAAAGATACGCAGTATTTT. Amino acids: CASSLGLAGGKDTQYF.

This sequence joins TRBV28 and TRBJ2-5, with 16 bases matching TRBD2. The V and J ends lost 6 bases and 3 bases, in that order; junction bases with no gene match: 10. This CDR3 has 18 residues. The germline V gene encodes CDR1 MDHEN and CDR2 SYDVKM. The CDR3 nucleotides are TGTGCCAGCAGCCCGTTCGTTGGGACTAGCGGGAGGGAAGAGACCCAGTACTTC. It is translated as CASSPFVGTSGREETQYF. Using reference TRBV28 and TRBJ2-5 for the parts outside the CDR3, the full variable domain is DVKVTQSSRYLVKRTGEKVFLECVQDMDHENMFWYRQDPGLGLRLIYFSYDVKMKEKGDIPEGYSVSREKKERFSLILESASTNQTSMYLCASSPFVGTSGREETQYFGPGTRLLVL.

CDR3 amino acids: CASSQVTHEQYF. CDR3 bases: TGTGCCAGCAGCCAAGTTACTCACGAGCAGTACTTC. V gene TRBV14 combines with J gene TRBJ2-7; D remains ambiguous. V was cut by 1 base and J by 5 bases, with 6 bases left in between. CDR1 and CDR2 from the germline V gene are SGHDN and FVKESK. The CDR3 sequence is 12 residues long.

This clone was detected once. The chain recombines TRBV7-2 with TRBJ2-5; a weak D match, TRBD1 (5 bases). V dropped 6 bases and J dropped 5 bases, with 16 bases sitting between them. Germline V lookup: CDR1 SGHTA, CDR2 FQGNSA. The CDR3 spans 14 residues. CDR3 region: CASRPHGADETQYF. DNA for the CDR3: TGTGCCAGCAGACCACATGGGGCTGACGAGACCCAGTACTTC.

This chain connects TRBV7-3 to TRBJ2-1, with TRBD2 identical over 8 bases. The V gene's germline CDR1 is SGHTA and CDR2 FQGTGA. The junction had 11 bases not matched to a gene; V was cut back by 5 bases and J by 5 bases. CDR3 size: 16 residues. CDR3 region: CASSPLGLAAHNEQFF. DNA of the CDR3: TGTGCCAGCAGCCCGCTTGGACTAGCAGCACACAATGAGCAGTTCTTC.

V is TRBV15 and J is TRBJ2-1, with D perhaps TRBD2 (7 bases). The germline gives CDR1 LNHNV, CDR2 YYDKDF (reference sequence). Trimming stripped 0 bases from V and 6 bases from J, with 12 bases between. This CDR3 has 15 amino acids. CDR3 DNA: TGTGCCACCAGCAGAGAAGGGGGGGCCGCCAATGAGCAGTTCTTC. The encoded protein is CATSREGGAANEQFF.

This clone was seen once. The DNA of the CDR3 is TGTGCCAGCAGGGCAGGTACTGAAGCTTTCTTT. This sequence encodes CASRAGTEAFF. This chain joins TRBV10-3 and TRBJ1-1, with TRBD1 as a possible D gene (5 bases). Trimming left V 10 bases short and J 5 bases short, with 11 bases between. CDR1 ENHRY and CDR2 SYGVKD come from the germline V gene. The CDR3 is made up of 11 amino acids.

This clone was picked up one time. CDR3 protein: CASSQDPGGREQFF. The CDR3 coding sequence is TGTGCCAGCAGCCAAGACCCGGGGGGTCGAGAGCAGTTCTTC. The rearrangement uses TRBV4-2 and TRBJ2-1, with 7 nucleotides matching TRBD2. The CDR3 extends over 14 amino acids. The V segment lost 0 bases and the J segment 10 bases; nucleotides outside the gene matches: 6. Germline-derived CDR1 and CDR2 are LGHNA and YNFKEQ.

V and J are TRBV4-2 and TRBJ2-4; TRBD2 matches at 10 bases. CDR1 and CDR2 from the germline V gene are LGHNA and YNFKEQ. The CDR3 loop spans 22 amino acids. V lost 0 bases to trimming and J lost 0 bases; unmatched junction nucleotides: 17. CDR3 nucleotides: TGTGCCAGCAGCCAAGATTCCGCACAACTAGCGGGAAGGGGGTTAGCCAAAAACATTCAGTACTTC. Amino acids: CASSQDSAQLAGRGLAKNIQYF.

The chain links TRBV27 to TRBJ2-1; 7 bases match TRBD2. Trimming took 5 bases from V and 3 from J; bases not matched to a gene: 4. Germline CDR1 and CDR2: MNHEY and SMNVEV (reference sequence). The CDR3 consists of 14 residues. CDR3 amino acids: CASSAGLIYNEQFF. DNA for the CDR3: TGTGCCAGCAGTGCGGGACTAATCTACAATGAGCAGTTCTTC.